A single sample gave rise to the 28 T cell receptor beta chains below, sequenced in a study of circulating and synovial CD4+ cells in juvenile arthritis. Produced via immunoSEQ multiplex PCR; TCRdb's table is partial and in-frame only. The data hold about 4,000 clones, with about 87% observed a single time. The sample comprised CD4+ T cells from synovial fluid. These receptors came from a human donor with juvenile idiopathic arthritis.

This rearrangement joins TRBV11-2 to TRBJ1-2; D not certain. The CDR3 has 15 residues. Germline-derived CDR1 and CDR2 are SGHAT and FQNNGV. The germline V and J ends were trimmed by 1 base and 6 bases, with 15 bases remaining between them. The CDR3 bases are TGTGCCAGCAGCTTAGTAGGGAGACGAGAAGATGGCTACACCTTC. The encoded protein is CASSLVGRREDGYTF.

V and J are TRBV4-1 and TRBJ2-3; 9 positions agree with TRBD2. This CDR3 spans 19 amino acids. Germline lookup yields CDR1 MGHRA and CDR2 YSYEKL. The V gene end was trimmed by 4 bases and the J gene end by 0 bases; junction bases not matched to a gene: 14. Written as DNA, the CDR3 is TGCGCCAGCAGCCCACCGGGCGGGGGGGCCCATTCTAGCACAGATACGCAGTATTTT. Amino acids: CASSPPGGGAHSSTDTQYF.

This clone was observed a few times. This chain links TRBV2 with TRBJ2-7; 8 bases map to TRBD1. Trimming took 5 bases from V and 7 from J; bases not matched to a gene: 13. Germline values: CDR1 SNHLY, CDR2 FYNNEI. This CDR3 comprises 15 residues. CDR3 residues: CASSLLSGGGGEQYF. The DNA for the CDR3 is TGTGCCAGCAGTCTACTCTCAGGGGGCGGAGGAGAGCAGTACTTC.

The J gene is TRBJ2-5, the V gene TRBV9; no clear D. With 1 base removed from V and 5 bases from J, the gap between germline ends came to 9 bases. CDR1 and CDR2 from the germline V gene are SGDLS and YYNGEE. The CDR3 contains 13 residues. CDR3 nucleotide sequence: TGTGCCAGCAGCGTACGCCAGTTGGAGACCCAGTACTTC. As protein: CASSVRQLETQYF.

As to this clone: The sample holds other DNA sequences that translate to the same CDR3. The chain has TRBV18 and TRBJ1-2; tentatively, D is TRBD1 (5 bases). This CDR3 comprises 12 residues. The germline V gene encodes CDR1 KGHSH and CDR2 LQKENI. Trimming cost V 3 bases and J 6 bases, with 8 bases left between them. The CDR3: CASSPGGDGYTF. CDR3 coding DNA: TGTGCCAGCTCACCCGGAGGGGATGGCTACACCTTC. The full variable domain, in which reference TRBV18 and TRBJ1-2 provide the parts outside the CDR3, is NAGVMQNPRHLVRRRGQEARLRCSPMKGHSHVYWYRQLPEEGLKFMVYLQKENIIDESGMPKERFSAEFPKEGPSILRIQQVVRGDSAAYFCASSPGGDGYTFGSGTRLTVV.

The chain has TRBV5-1 and TRBJ2-1; TRBD2 matches 13 bases. Trimming took 0 bases from V and 9 from J; bases not matched to a gene: 6. The CDR3 loop spans 16 amino acids. CDR1 and CDR2 from the germline V gene are SGHRS and YFSETQ. DNA of the CDR3: TGCGCCAGCAGCTTGGCTGGGACTAGCGGGGACTTTGAGCAGTTCTTC. Translated, it gives CASSLAGTSGDFEQFF. Full variable domain (remainder filled in from reference TRBV5-1 and TRBJ2-1): KAGVTQTPRYLIKTRGQQVTLSCSPISGHRSVSWYQQTPGQGLQFLFEYFSETQRNKGNFPGRFSGRQFSNSRSEMNVSTLELGDSALYLCASSLAGTSGDFEQFFGPGTRLTVL.

The CDR3 sequence is CAIRGRAGGADTQYF. The CDR3 bases are TGTGCCATCAGGGGTCGAGCGGGAGGGGCAGATACGCAGTATTTT. The chain is built from TRBV10-3 and TRBJ2-3; 10 bases agree with TRBD2. The V and J ends lost 6 bases and 4 bases, in that order; junction bases with no gene match: 7. The CDR3 extends over 15 amino acids. CDR1 is ENHRY, CDR2 SYGVKD, per germline.

The chain employs TRBV30 and TRBJ2-5; 14 bases are shared with TRBD2. Judging by the DNA end, TRBJ2-7 fits better; the J call may be wrong. The length of the CDR3 is 18 residues. Per germline, CDR1 GTSNPN and CDR2 SVGIG (reference sequence). CDR3 in DNA: TGTGCCTGGAGCGCCCTGACTAGCGGGAGGGGTTTCTCCTACGAGCAGTACTTC. Its translation: CAWSALTSGRGFSYEQYF.

This chain uses TRBV25-1 with TRBJ2-7; D may be TRBD2 (5 bases). The ends were cut back, 8 bases at V and 0 bases at J, with 5 bases in the middle. The CDR3 extends over 11 amino acids. The germline CDR1 and CDR2 sequences are MGHDK and SYGVNS. In nucleotides, the CDR3 is TGTGCCAGCGGGAGCTCCTACGAGCAGTACTTC. Translated, it gives CASGSSYEQYF.

This clone was detected only a few times. The chain is built from TRBV5-1 and TRBJ2-7; 9 bases align to TRBD1. CDR1 SGHRS and CDR2 YFSETQ come from the germline V gene. V gave up 1 base and J gave up 4 bases; unmatched junction bases: 9. This CDR3 contains 16 residues. Here the CDR3 DNA reads TGCGCCAGCAGCTTGTTCCAGACAGGGGGGTATTACGAGCAGTACTTC. This gives the protein CASSLFQTGGYYEQYF.

V is TRBV10-3 and J is TRBJ2-2, with TRBD2 identical over 10 bases. The CDR3 totals 16 residues. The germline V gene encodes CDR1 ENHRY and CDR2 SYGVKD. V dropped 2 bases and J dropped 7; count of bases not matched to a gene: 7. This chain's CDR3 is CAISERIAGGGGELFF. CDR3 bases: TGTGCCATCAGTGAGCGTATAGCGGGAGGTGGCGGGGAGCTGTTTTTT.

The rearrangement uses TRBV7-8 and TRBJ1-1; D gene ambiguous. V lost 4 bases and J lost 8, with 20 bases in between. Looked up from germline, CDR1 is SGHVS and CDR2 is FQNEAQ. The CDR3 is 15 residues long. CDR3 residues: CASSSSIGGIPEAFF. In DNA, the CDR3 is TGTGCCAGCAGCTCCTCAATAGGAGGGATCCCCGAAGCTTTCTTT.

The gene calls are TRBV6-5 and TRBJ2-7; D gene uncertain. This CDR3 region has 13 residues. Trimming left V 6 bases short and J 6 bases short, with 15 bases between. Germline CDR1 is MNHEY and CDR2 is SVGAGI. The chain's CDR3 is CASSSTLGPEQYF. CDR3 in DNA: TGTGCCAGCAGCTCGACTCTGGGTCCCGAGCAGTACTTC.

The chain couples TRBV5-1 to TRBJ2-3; 7 nucleotides align to TRBD2. The ends lost 2 bases at V and 4 bases at J; junction bases unmatched: 4. The CDR3 is 14 residues long. From germline, CDR1 is SGHRS and CDR2 YFSETQ. The CDR3 DNA sequence: TGCGCCAGCAGCTTCCAACGGGAGGCAGATACGCAGTATTTT. It specifies CASSFQREADTQYF. The variable domain in full, with the rest retrieved from reference TRBV5-1 and TRBJ2-3, is KAGVTQTPRYLIKTRGQQVTLSCSPISGHRSVSWYQQTPGQGLQFLFEYFSETQRNKGNFPGRFSGRQFSNSRSEMNVSTLELGDSALYLCASSFQREADTQYFGPGTRLTVL.

This sequence joins TRBV20-1 and TRBJ2-2; D remains ambiguous. V lost 3 bases and J lost 5, with 4 bases in between. Germline V lookup: CDR1 DFQATT, CDR2 SNEGSKA (reference sequence). CDR3 length: 11 residues. The CDR3: CSASRTGELFF. The CDR3 DNA sequence: TGCAGTGCTAGCCGGACCGGGGAGCTGTTTTTT.

The CDR3: CASSLAQGSQETQYF. The CDR3 bases are TGTGCCAGCAGCTTGGCCCAGGGGTCCCAAGAGACCCAGTACTTC. This chain uses TRBV5-4 with TRBJ2-5, with a tentative D call TRBD1 (6 bases). From germline, CDR1 is SGHNT and CDR2 YYREEE (reference sequence). The CDR3 is 15 residues long. The V end was cut by 0 bases, the J end by 1 base, with 10 bases between.

This clone was picked up one time. The CDR3 DNA reads as TGTGCCAGCACGTCTGGGGGGGAGTCTCGCGAGCAGTACTTC. As protein: CASTSGGESREQYF. The chain recombines TRBV28 with TRBJ2-7, with 7 positions matching TRBD2. The CDR3 has 14 amino acids. The V gene's germline CDR1 is MDHEN and CDR2 SYDVKM. J was trimmed by 6 bases and V by 7 bases; bases with no gene match: 12. The variable domain in full, completed from reference TRBV28 and TRBJ2-7, reads DVKVTQSSRYLVKRTGEKVFLECVQDMDHENMFWYRQDPGLGLRLIYFSYDVKMKEKGDIPEGYSVSREKKERFSLILESASTNQTSMYLCASTSGGESREQYFGPGTRLTVT.

The chain has TRBV20-1 and TRBJ2-7, with 8 bases that match TRBD1. J lost 6 bases, V lost 2 bases, and 0 bases had no gene match. Germline CDR1 and CDR2: DFQATT and SNEGSKA (reference sequence). CDR3 size: 11 residues. The CDR3 DNA is TGCAGTGCTAGACAGGGGGCCGAGCAGTACTTC. Amino acid sequence: CSARQGAEQYF.

This clone was found once. The chain joins TRBV7-2 to TRBJ2-1; 15 bases line up with TRBD2. Germline values: CDR1 SGHTA, CDR2 FQGNSA. The CDR3 sequence is 16 residues long. J was trimmed by 5 bases and V by 5 bases; bases with no gene match: 4. The CDR3 sequence: CASSRTSGRADNEQFF. DNA for the CDR3: TGTGCCAGCAGCCGGACTAGCGGGAGGGCCGACAATGAGCAGTTCTTC.

The chain joins TRBV11-3 to TRBJ2-1; D perhaps matches TRBD2 (6 bases). This CDR3 is 14 amino acids long. V lost 0 bases and J lost 4, with 7 bases in between. In germline, CDR1 is SGHNT, CDR2 YENEEA. The DNA of the CDR3 is TGTGCCAGCAGCTTAGACGGAGGGTACAATGAGCAGTTCTTC. This gives the protein CASSLDGGYNEQFF.

J is TRBJ2-5 and V is TRBV15; unclear D gene. The CDR3 is 13 amino acids. The germline V gene encodes CDR1 LNHNV and CDR2 YYDKDF (reference sequence). The V end was cut by 0 bases, the J end by 5 bases, with 7 bases between. For the CDR3, the DNA is TGTGCCACCAGCAGAGATAATCTGGAGACCCAGTACTTC. Protein product: CATSRDNLETQYF.

The rearrangement links TRBV19 to TRBJ1-2, with D unclear. The V and J ends lost 5 bases and 0 bases respectively, with 13 bases between them. The CDR3 runs 15 residues. The germline V gene encodes CDR1 LNHDA and CDR2 SQIVND (reference sequence). This CDR3 is CASSHQAAPNYGYTF. As DNA, the CDR3 is TGTGCCAGTAGTCACCAAGCCGCGCCTAACTATGGCTACACCTTC.

To note about this clone: Sequence at one end of the junction differs from germline and may be a read error. The genes are TRBV7-2 and TRBJ2-7; possibly TRBD2 for D (6 bases). The germline gives CDR1 SGHTA, CDR2 FQGNSA. The CDR3 sequence is 13 residues long. The CDR3 sequence: CASSLWAGNERYF. CDR3 nucleotides: TGTGCCAGCAGCTTGTGGGCGGGGAACGAGCGGTACTTC.

V gene TRBV11-2 combines with J gene TRBJ1-1; TRBD1 might be the D (6 bases). Germline loops: CDR1 SGHAT, CDR2 FQNNGV. This CDR3 is 15 amino acids long. The germline V and J ends were trimmed by 6 bases and 0 bases, with 14 bases remaining between them. CDR3 loop: CASRLGGDMNTEAFF. CDR3 nucleotides: TGTGCCAGCAGACTGGGGGGGGACATGAACACTGAAGCTTTCTTT.

The chain uses TRBV5-4 and TRBJ2-3; 9 positions agree with TRBD2. V gave up 9 bases and J gave up 2 bases; unmatched junction bases: 10. The germline V gene has CDR1 SGHNT and CDR2 YYREEE (reference sequence). This CDR3 is 15 amino acids long. The DNA for the CDR3 is TGTGCCACCATTCCGAGCGGGGGGCACACAGATACGCAGTATTTT. This sequence encodes CATIPSGGHTDTQYF.

This rearrangement joins TRBV7-2 to TRBJ1-6, with TRBD1 as a possible D gene (5 bases). V dropped 4 bases and J dropped 0 bases, with 16 bases sitting between them. Looked up from germline, CDR1 is SGHTA and CDR2 is FQGNSA. This CDR3 is 18 amino acids long. CDR3 amino acids: CASSSPQGISSYNSPLHF. DNA of the CDR3: TGTGCCAGCAGCTCTCCCCAGGGTATTAGCTCCTATAATTCACCCCTCCACTTT.

The V and J genes are TRBV7-9 and TRBJ2-6; D gene ambiguous. Germline V gene data show CDR1 as SEHNR and CDR2 as FQNEAQ (reference sequence). The V and J ends lost 8 bases and 1 base respectively, with 9 bases between them. CDR3 length equals 14 residues. The CDR3 spells CASLIGSGANVLTF. Here the CDR3 DNA reads TGTGCCAGCCTCATCGGGTCTGGGGCCAACGTCCTGACTTTC. Together with reference TRBV7-9 and TRBJ2-6, the CDR3 gives the full variable domain: DTGVSQNPRHKITKRGQNVTFRCDPISEHNRLYWYRQTLGQGPEFLTYFQNEAQLEKSRLLSDRFSAERPKGSFSTLEIQRTEQGDSAMYLCASLIGSGANVLTFGAGSRLTVL.

The chain recombines TRBV18 with TRBJ2-2; D uncertain. V dropped 2 bases and J dropped 0 bases, with 13 bases sitting between them. Germline V gives CDR1 KGHSH, CDR2 LQKENI. This CDR3 is 17 amino acids long. The CDR3 DNA follows: TGTGCCAGCTCACCAACTATAAGTGCTGCGAACACCGGGGAGCTGTTTTTT. Protein: CASSPTISAANTGELFF.